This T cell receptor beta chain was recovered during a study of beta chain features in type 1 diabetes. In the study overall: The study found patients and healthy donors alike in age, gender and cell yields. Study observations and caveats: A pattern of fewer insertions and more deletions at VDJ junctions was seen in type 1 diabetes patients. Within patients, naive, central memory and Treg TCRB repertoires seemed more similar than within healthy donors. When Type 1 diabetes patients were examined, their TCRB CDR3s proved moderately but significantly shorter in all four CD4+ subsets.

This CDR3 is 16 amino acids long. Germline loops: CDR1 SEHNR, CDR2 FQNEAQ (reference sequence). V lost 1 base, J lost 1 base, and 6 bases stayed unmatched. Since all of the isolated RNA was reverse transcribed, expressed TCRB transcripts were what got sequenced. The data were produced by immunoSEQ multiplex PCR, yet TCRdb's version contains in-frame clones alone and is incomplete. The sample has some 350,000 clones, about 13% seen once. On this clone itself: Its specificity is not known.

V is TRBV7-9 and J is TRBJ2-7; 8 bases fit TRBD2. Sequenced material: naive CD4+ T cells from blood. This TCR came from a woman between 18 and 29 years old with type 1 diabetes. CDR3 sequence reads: CASSLGTGRASYEQYF. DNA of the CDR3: TGTGCCAGCAGCTTAGGGACCGGGAGGGCGTCCTACGAGCAGTACTTC.